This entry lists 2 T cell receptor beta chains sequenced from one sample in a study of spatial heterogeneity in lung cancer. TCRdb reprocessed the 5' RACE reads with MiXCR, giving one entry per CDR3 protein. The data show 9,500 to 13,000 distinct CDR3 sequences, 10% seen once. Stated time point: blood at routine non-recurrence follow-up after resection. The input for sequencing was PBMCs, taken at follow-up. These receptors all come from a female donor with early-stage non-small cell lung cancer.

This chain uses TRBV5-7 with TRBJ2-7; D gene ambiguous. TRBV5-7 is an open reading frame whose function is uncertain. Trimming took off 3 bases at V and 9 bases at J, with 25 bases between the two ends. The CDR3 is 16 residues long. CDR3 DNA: TGTGCCAGCAGCTCTCCGGGCCCTAAAGGAATCCGGGCGCAGTACGTC. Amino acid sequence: CASSSPGPKGIRAQYV.

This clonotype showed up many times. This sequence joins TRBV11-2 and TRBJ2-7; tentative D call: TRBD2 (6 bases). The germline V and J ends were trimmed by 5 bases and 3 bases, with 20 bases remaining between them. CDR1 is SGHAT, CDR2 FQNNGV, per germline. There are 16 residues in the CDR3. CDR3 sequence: CASSPPQWGRHYEQYF. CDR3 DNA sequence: TGTGCCAGCAGCCCCCCACAATGGGGGAGGCACTACGAGCAGTACTTC.